What follows describes a single T cell receptor beta chain. As yet, its antigen is unknown. The PCR used 60 Vbeta and 13 Jbeta primers. The protocol was immunoSEQ multiplex PCR, while the TCRdb copy is restricted to in-frame clones and leaves out a portion. The sample has some 110,000 clones; 60% to 80% are singletons. The data originate from a study of cytomegalovirus exposure and HLA in healthy donors. Study details: Drawn from HLA-typed donors, tens of millions of unique TCRs were held in an early data release.

There are 15 residues in the CDR3. Study-level findings and limits: As was reported, the classifier diagnosed cytomegalovirus status with high specificity and sensitivity. A likely sequencing artifact accounted for one observed cluster of highly shared sequence variants. Data from an earlier analysis indicated that most TCR beta V segments were productive either about 87% or about 30% of the time.

The clonotype comes from a man aged 30 to 45 in good health and CMV-seronegative. The sequencing sample was made of PBMCs. The chain has TRBV21-1 and TRBJ2-7; the table's D call TRBD2 went unverified against the DNA. TRBV21-1 represents a pseudogene. CDR3 residues: CASSKVVPKAYEQYF. The CDR3, as DNA: TGTGCCAGCAGCAAAGTGGTCCCTAAAGCCTACGAGCAGTACTTC.